This is a list of T cell receptor beta chains from one sample in a study of T cells in Graves' hyperthyroidism and ophthalmopathy. TCRdb processed the multiplex PCR reads anew with MiXCR; each CDR3 protein has one entry. The sample records hundreds of thousands of distinct CDR3 sequences, roughly 37% being singletons. Input material: blood. The receptors stem from a man between 18 and 29 years old with Graves' hyperthyroidism. CDR3s include the opening cysteine and the closing phenylalanine or tryptophan. D genes are given only for firm matches. For some rows the clone size is stated as once, few or many, or as a class when expanded; others skip it.

>TRBV29-1|TRBJ1-4|many|.
TGCAGCGTTGCCAGGGCCTCTTCCAATGAAAAACTGTTTTTT
CSVARASSNEKLFF
>TRBV14|TRBJ2-6|few|.
TGTGCCAGCAGCACGGGGAAGGGTCCTGGGGCCAACGTCCTGACTTTC
CASSTGKGPGANVLTF
>TRBV10-3|TRBJ2-7|many|.
TGTGCCATCAGTGAGTCAAGGGGTCCCTACGAGCAGTACTTC
CAISESRGPYEQYF
>TRBV4-1|TRBJ2-5|few|.
TGCGCCAGCAGCCCGTCCCGCAGCAAAGAGACCCAGTACTTC
CASSPSRSKETQYF
>TRBV7-3|TRBJ2-7|few|.
TGTGCCAGCAGCCTCTGGAAGGGAGGCGAGCAGTACTTC
CASSLWKGGEQYF
>TRBV5-1|TRBJ2-5|.|.
TGTGCCAGCAGCTCCGGGACAAGACAAGAGACCCAGTACTTC
CASSSGTRQETQYF
>TRBV20-1|TRBJ2-2|few|.
TGCAGTGCTAGAGATCGGGGCAGACGTAGCGGGGAGCTGTTTTTT
CSARDRGRRSGELFF
>TRBV29-1|TRBJ2-7|once|TRBD2
TGCAGCTCGGGACTAGCGAAAGGCGAGCAGTACTTC
CSSGLAKGEQYF
>TRBV5-6|TRBJ1-1|many|TRBD1
TGTGCCAGCAGCCGCGGGACAGGTGAAGCTTTCTTT
CASSRGTGEAFF
>TRBV15|TRBJ1-2|.|.
TGTGCCACCAGCAGAGACCCGACCGGGCCTAACTATGGCTACACCTTC
CATSRDPTGPNYGYTF
>TRBV2|TRBJ1-1|many|.
TGTGCCAGCAGTGGAGGCCATGAAGCTTTCTTT
CASSGGHEAFF
>TRBV6-1|TRBJ2-5|.|.
TGTGCCAGCACCGAGCGCGAGACCCAGTACTTC
CASTERETQYF
>TRBV27|TRBJ1-4|.|.
TGTGCCAGCAGTTTATCCACGTCGTCTCGTAGACTGTTTTTT
CASSLSTSSRRLFF
>TRBV20-1|TRBJ1-1|many|.
TGCAGTGCTAGGCAGTGGGGGAAGACTGAAGCTTTCTTT
CSARQWGKTEAFF
>TRBV19|TRBJ1-6|many|TRBD1
TGTGCCAGTAGAGGGACAGGCCATAATTCACCCCTCCACTTT
CASRGTGHNSPLHF
>TRBV20-1|TRBJ1-1|few|TRBD1
TGCAGTGCGGGGGACAGGGGAAGCTCTGAAGCTTTCTTT
CSAGDRGSSEAFF
>TRBV19|TRBJ2-7|many|.
TGTGCCAGTAGTATTGGCGAAGGGAAGGTGCAGTACTTC
CASSIGEGKVQYF